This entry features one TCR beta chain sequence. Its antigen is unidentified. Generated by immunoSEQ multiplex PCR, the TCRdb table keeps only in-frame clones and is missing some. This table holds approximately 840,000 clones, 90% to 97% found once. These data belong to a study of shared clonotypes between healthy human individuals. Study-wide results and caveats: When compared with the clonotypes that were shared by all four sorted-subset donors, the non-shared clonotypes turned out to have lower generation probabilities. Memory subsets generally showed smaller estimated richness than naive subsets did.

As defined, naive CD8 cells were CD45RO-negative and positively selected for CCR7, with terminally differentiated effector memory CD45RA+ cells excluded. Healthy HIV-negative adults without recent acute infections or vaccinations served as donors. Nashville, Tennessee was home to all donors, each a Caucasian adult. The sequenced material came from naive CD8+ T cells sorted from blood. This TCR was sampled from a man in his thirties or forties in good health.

The CDR3 DNA reads TGTGCCAGCAGCGGTGGGGGTAGTCAGCCCCAGCATTTT. Amino acid sequence: CASSGGGSQPQHF. This sequence joins TRBV7-9 and TRBJ1-5; weak D call: TRBD1 (5 bases). CDR1 and CDR2 (germline): SEHNR, FQNEAQ (reference sequence). The CDR3 has 13 residues. V was trimmed by 5 bases and J by 6 bases, leaving 11 bases between them.